The present T cell receptor beta chain was sequenced within a study of CD8 T cells in Susac syndrome. TCR beta sequences were obtained from blood CD8+ and CD4+ T cells. The multiple sclerosis control group was made up of treatment-naive patients with stable or active relapsing-remitting disease. Isolation of CD8+ and CD4+ T cells was performed negatively, whereas enrichment of TEMRA cells was done by FACS. This CDR3 has 14 amino acids. The V and J ends lost 8 bases and 0 bases respectively, with 11 bases between them. Germline CDR1 and CDR2: SNHLY and FYNNEI. A quantity of about 0.5 to 1 ug RNA underwent reverse transcription using random hexamers. A multiplex approach, immunoSEQ multiplex PCR, amplified TCR beta CDR3 across 54 Vbeta and 13 Jbeta. TCRdb reprocessed the immunoSEQ multiplex PCR reads via MiXCR and lists one record per CDR3 protein. Counted here are hundreds of thousands of distinct CDR3 sequences, 75% to 90% occurring once; the ten biggest clones make up around 0.18%.

The rearrangement links TRBV2 to TRBJ1-5; D gene unclear. This sequence was found in a human donor with multiple sclerosis. Sequencing used CD8+ T cells from PBMCs. CDR3 protein: CASYGENSNQPQHF. Written as DNA, the CDR3 is TGTGCCAGCTACGGGGAGAATAGCAATCAGCCCCAGCATTTT.